These 7 T cell receptor beta chains were all obtained from the same sample, sequenced in a study of shared clonotypes between healthy human individuals (dated by TCRdb to between 2020 and 2021). The library relied on the immunoSEQ multiplex PCR assay. Held by TCRdb, this immuneACCESS table contains in-frame sequences only and omits some clones. Under half of the omission traces to an unresolved V gene where checked; the cause of the rest is unknown. The sample has over a million clones on record, approximately 98% of them singletons. The ten largest clones represent roughly 0.45% of the sample. Sequencing was carried out using naive CD4+ T cells sorted from blood. Per the publication, the cell subset or site label means: CD45RA+ positively selected. The source of these receptors is a man aged 25-45 years in good health.

The chain has TRBV5-5 and TRBJ2-3, with TRBD1 matching 9 bases. V lost 4 bases, J lost 1 base, and 1 base stayed unmatched. Germline V gene data show CDR1 as SGHKS and CDR2 as YYEKEE (reference sequence). CDR3 length: 14 amino acids. As DNA, the CDR3 is TGTGCCAGCAGCCGGGACAGGGGCACAGATACGCAGTATTTT. Protein product: CASSRDRGTDTQYF.

The V call is TRBV7-9, the J call TRBJ2-5; 14 bases are a match to TRBD2. Trimming cost V 5 bases and J 7 bases; bases outside gene matches: 18. CDR3 length: 19 residues. Germline V gene data show CDR1 as SEHNR and CDR2 as FQNEAQ (reference sequence). In nucleotides, the CDR3 is TGTGCCAGCAGCGCGGGAGGACTAGCGGGAGGTGTTTTGAGGGGGACCCAGTACTTC. Protein product: CASSAGGLAGGVLRGTQYF. Full variable domain (rest looked up from reference TRBV7-9 and TRBJ2-5): DTGVSQNPRHKITKRGQNVTFRCDPISEHNRLYWYRQTLGQGPEFLTYFQNEAQLEKSRLLSDRFSAERPKGSFSTLEIQRTEQGDSAMYLCASSAGGLAGGVLRGTQYFGPGTRLLVL.

The V and J genes are TRBV7-9 and TRBJ2-7, with D tentatively TRBD1 or TRBD2 (5 bases each). The V gene lost 11 bases and the J gene lost 6 bases, with 14 bases spanning the gap. CDR3 size: 11 residues. The germline V gene encodes CDR1 SEHNR and CDR2 FQNEAQ (reference sequence). The CDR3 here is CASQLGGEQYF. CDR3 coding DNA: TGTGCCTCCCAGCTTGGGGGCGAGCAGTACTTC.

As concerns this clone: Other DNA sequences in this specimen translate into the identical CDR3. CDR3 region: CASSRQGGTEAFF. The CDR3 DNA sequence: TGTGCCAGCAGTCGACAGGGAGGCACTGAAGCTTTCTTT. The chain has TRBV5-5 and TRBJ1-1, with 7 bases aligning to TRBD1. Germline values: CDR1 SGHKS, CDR2 YYEKEE (reference sequence). The V gene end was trimmed by 5 bases and the J gene end by 4 bases; junction bases not matched to a gene: 5. The CDR3 is made up of 13 amino acids.

In the case of this clone: An end of the junction does not agree with germline; a read error may underlie this. The rearrangement uses TRBV20-1 and TRBJ2-7; TRBD1 matches at 10 bases. The CDR3 is 10 residues long. The germline V gene encodes CDR1 DFQATT and CDR2 SNEGSKA (reference sequence). CDR3 coding DNA: TGCAGTGCTACCGGACAGGGGGGGAACTTC. Translating gives CSATGQGGNF.

V gene TRBV29-1 combines with J gene TRBJ2-1; 14 nucleotides align to TRBD2. J gave up 4 bases and V 7 bases, and 9 bases lay outside the gene matches. This CDR3 is 16 amino acids long. Germline lookup yields CDR1 SQVTM and CDR2 ANQGSEA. CDR3: CSAYPGLAGGYNEQFF. CDR3 DNA sequence: TGCAGCGCTTACCCCGGACTAGCGGGGGGATACAATGAGCAGTTCTTC.

The V call is TRBV29-1, the J call TRBJ2-1; D is unresolved. Germline V CDR1 and CDR2: SQVTM, ANQGSEA. V lost 3 bases and J 7 bases, leaving 13 bases between the germline ends. The CDR3 consists of 13 residues. CDR3: CSVDTLYLNEQFF. CDR3 DNA sequence: TGCAGCGTTGATACTCTTTACCTTAATGAGCAGTTCTTC.